The clone carrying this T cell receptor beta chain has a single count. This record comes from a study of patients and donors after allogeneic stem cell transplantation. The CDR3 is 16 residues long. Per the germline V gene, CDR1 is SGHDN and CDR2 is FVKESK. V lost 5 bases to trimming and J lost 2 bases; unmatched junction nucleotides: 6. TCRdb ran MiXCR on the RT-PCR reads and lists one entry per CDR3 protein. The data show 150,000 to 250,000 distinct CDR3 sequences, 41% seen once. The rearrangement joins TRBV14 to TRBJ2-1, with 10 bases lining up with TRBD2. Sequenced material: blood, either unsorted or a sorted T cell fraction (not recorded which). The receptor was isolated from a human donor who was either an allogeneic HSCT recipient or a stem cell or donor lymphocyte infusion donor (not recorded which). It is not recorded whose cells these are; they may come from a transplant donor. CDR3 in DNA: TGTGCCAGCAGCTACAAAGGACTAGCGGCCTACAATGAGCAGTTCTTC. As protein: CASSYKGLAAYNEQFF. The variable domain in full, with the rest retrieved from reference TRBV14 and TRBJ2-1, is EAGVTQFPSHSVIEKGQTVTLRCDPISGHDNLYWYRRVMGKEIKFLLHFVKESKQDESGMPNNRFLAERTGGTYSTLKVQPAELEDSGVYFCASSYKGLAAYNEQFFGPGTRLTVL.